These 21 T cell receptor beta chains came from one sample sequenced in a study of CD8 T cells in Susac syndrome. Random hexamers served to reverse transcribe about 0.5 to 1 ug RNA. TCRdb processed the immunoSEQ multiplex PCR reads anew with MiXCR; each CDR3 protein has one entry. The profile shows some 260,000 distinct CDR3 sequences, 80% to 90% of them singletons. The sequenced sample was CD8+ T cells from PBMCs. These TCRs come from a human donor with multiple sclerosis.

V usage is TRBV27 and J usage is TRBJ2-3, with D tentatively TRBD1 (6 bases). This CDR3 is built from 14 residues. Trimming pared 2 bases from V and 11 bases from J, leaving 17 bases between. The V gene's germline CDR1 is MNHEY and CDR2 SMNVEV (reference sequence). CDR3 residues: CASSLPPGQSRQYF. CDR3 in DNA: TGTGCCAGCAGTTTACCCCCCGGACAGAGCCGGCAGTATTTT.

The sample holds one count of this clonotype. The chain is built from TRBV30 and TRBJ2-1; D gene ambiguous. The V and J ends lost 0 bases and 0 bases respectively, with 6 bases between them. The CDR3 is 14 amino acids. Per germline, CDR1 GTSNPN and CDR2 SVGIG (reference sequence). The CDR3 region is CAWSVVGSYNEQFF. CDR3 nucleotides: TGTGCCTGGAGTGTAGTCGGCTCCTACAATGAGCAGTTCTTC. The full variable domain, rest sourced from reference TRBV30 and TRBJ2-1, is SQTIHQWPATLVQPVGSPLSLECTVEGTSNPNLYWYRQAAGRGLQLLFYSVGIGQISSEVPQNLSASRPQDRQFILSSKKLLLSDSGFYLCAWSVVGSYNEQFFGPGTRLTVL.

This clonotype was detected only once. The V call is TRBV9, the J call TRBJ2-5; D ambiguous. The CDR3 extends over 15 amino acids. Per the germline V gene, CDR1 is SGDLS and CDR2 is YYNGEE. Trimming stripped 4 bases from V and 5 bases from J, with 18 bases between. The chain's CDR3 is CASSPQTHRLETQYF. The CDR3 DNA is TGTGCCAGCAGCCCTCAAACCCACCGACTGGAGACCCAGTACTTC.

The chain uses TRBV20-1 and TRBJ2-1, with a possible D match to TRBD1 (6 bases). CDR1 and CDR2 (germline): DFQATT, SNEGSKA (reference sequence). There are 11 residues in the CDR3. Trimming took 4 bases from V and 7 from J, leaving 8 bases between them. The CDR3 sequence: CSAKQGNEQFF. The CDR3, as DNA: TGCAGTGCTAAACAGGGTAATGAGCAGTTCTTC.

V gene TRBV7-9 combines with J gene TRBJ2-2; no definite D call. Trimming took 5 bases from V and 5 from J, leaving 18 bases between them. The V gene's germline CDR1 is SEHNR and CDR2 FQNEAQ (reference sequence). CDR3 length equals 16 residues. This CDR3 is CASSPKGLGSTGELFF. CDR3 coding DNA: TGTGCCAGCAGCCCGAAAGGTCTGGGGTCAACCGGGGAGCTGTTTTTT. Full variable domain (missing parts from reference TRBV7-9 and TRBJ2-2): DTGVSQNPRHKITKRGQNVTFRCDPISEHNRLYWYRQTLGQGPEFLTYFQNEAQLEKSRLLSDRFSAERPKGSFSTLEIQRTEQGDSAMYLCASSPKGLGSTGELFFGEGSRLTVL.

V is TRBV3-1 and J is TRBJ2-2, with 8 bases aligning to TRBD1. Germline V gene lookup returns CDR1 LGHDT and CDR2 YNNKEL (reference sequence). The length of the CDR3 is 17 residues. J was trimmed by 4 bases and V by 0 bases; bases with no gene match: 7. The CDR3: CASSQEPGGLVTGELFF. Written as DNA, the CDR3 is TGTGCCAGCAGCCAAGAGCCAGGGGGCCTGGTCACCGGGGAGCTGTTTTTT.

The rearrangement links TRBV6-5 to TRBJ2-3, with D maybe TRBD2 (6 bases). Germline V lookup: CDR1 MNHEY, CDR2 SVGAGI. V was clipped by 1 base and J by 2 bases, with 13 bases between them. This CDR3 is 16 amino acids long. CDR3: CASSYFSGAFTDTQYF. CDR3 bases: TGTGCCAGCAGTTACTTTAGCGGAGCCTTCACAGATACGCAGTATTTT.

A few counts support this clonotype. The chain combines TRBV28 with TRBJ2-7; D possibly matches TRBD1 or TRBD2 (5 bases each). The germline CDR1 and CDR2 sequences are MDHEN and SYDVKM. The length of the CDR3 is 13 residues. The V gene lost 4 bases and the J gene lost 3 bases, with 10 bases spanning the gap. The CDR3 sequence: CASSSGRIYEQYF. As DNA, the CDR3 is TGTGCCAGCAGTTCGGGACGGATCTACGAGCAGTACTTC.

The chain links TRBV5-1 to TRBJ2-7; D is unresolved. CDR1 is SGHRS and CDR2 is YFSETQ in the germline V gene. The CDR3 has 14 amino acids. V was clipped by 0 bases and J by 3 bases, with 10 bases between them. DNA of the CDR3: TGCGCCAGCAGCTTGGTGGACCGGCGCTACGAGCAGTACTTC. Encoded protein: CASSLVDRRYEQYF.

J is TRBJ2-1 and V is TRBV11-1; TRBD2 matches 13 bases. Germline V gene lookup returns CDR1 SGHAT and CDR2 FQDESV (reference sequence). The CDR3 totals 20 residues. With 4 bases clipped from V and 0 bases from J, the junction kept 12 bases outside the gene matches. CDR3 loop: CASSYLGTSGKQGSYNEQFF. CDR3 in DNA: TGTGCCAGCAGCTACCTAGGGACTAGCGGGAAACAGGGCTCCTACAATGAGCAGTTCTTC.

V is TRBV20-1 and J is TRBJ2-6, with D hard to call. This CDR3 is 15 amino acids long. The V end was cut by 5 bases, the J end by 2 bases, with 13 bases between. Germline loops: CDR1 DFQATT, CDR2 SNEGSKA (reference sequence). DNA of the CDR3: TGCAGTGCTCCGAACAGTATCGCTGGGGCCAACGTCCTGACTTTC. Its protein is CSAPNSIAGANVLTF.

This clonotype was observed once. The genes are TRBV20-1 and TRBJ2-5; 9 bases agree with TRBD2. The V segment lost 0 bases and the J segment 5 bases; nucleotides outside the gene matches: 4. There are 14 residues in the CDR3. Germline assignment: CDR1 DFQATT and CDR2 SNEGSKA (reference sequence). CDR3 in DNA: TGCAGTGCTAGAGAGCGGGAGGGGGGTGAGACCCAGTACTTC. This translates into CSAREREGGETQYF.

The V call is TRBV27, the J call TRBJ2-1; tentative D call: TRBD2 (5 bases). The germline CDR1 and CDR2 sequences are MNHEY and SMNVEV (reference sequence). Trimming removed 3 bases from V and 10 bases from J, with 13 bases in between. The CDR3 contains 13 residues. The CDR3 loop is CASSFAYGIEQFF. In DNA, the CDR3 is TGTGCCAGCAGTTTCGCCTACGGGATCGAGCAGTTCTTC.

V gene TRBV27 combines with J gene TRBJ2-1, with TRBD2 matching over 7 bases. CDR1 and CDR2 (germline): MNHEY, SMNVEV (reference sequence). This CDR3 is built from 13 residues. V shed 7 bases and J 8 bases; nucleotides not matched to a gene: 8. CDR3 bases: TGTGCCAGCAATCGACTAGCTAGCGATGAGCAGTTCTTC. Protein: CASNRLASDEQFF.

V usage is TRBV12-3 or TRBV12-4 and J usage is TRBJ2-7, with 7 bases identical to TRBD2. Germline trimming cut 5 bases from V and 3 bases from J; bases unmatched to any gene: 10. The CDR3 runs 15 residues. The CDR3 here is CASSPNGGTFYEQYF. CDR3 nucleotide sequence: TGTGCCAGCAGTCCCAACGGGGGGACCTTCTACGAGCAGTACTTC.

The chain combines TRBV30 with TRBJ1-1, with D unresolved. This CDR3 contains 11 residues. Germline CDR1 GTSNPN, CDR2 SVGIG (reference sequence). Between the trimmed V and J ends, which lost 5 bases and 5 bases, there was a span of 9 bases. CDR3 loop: CAWYRVTEAFF. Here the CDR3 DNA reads TGTGCCTGGTACCGGGTAACTGAAGCTTTCTTT.

The CDR3 bases are TGTGCCAGCAGTTTAGTGTCAGCGACTAATGAAAAACTGTTTTTT. Translation: CASSLVSATNEKLFF. The chain combines TRBV28 with TRBJ1-4, with D uncertain. The germline gives CDR1 MDHEN, CDR2 SYDVKM. There are 15 residues in the CDR3. Trimming left V 2 bases short and J 2 bases short, with 9 bases between.

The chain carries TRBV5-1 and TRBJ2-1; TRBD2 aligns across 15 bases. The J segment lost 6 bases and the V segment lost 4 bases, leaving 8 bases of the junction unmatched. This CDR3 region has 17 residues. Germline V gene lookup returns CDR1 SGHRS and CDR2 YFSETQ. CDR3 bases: TGCGCCAGCAGCCTAGGACTAGCGGGAGGGCTAACCAATGAGCAGTTCTTC. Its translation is CASSLGLAGGLTNEQFF.

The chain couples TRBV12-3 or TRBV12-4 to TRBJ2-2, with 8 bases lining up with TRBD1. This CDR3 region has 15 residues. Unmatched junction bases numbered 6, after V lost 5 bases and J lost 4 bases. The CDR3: CASSLTTGVTGELFF. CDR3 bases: TGTGCCAGCAGTCTCACGACAGGGGTCACCGGGGAGCTGTTTTTT.

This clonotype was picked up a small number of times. Here the CDR3 DNA reads TGTGCCACCAGCAGAGGAGGAGGCGGGAGACCCGGGGAGCTGTTTTTT. Its protein is CATSRGGGGRPGELFF. This chain connects TRBV15 to TRBJ2-2; 7 positions match TRBD2. V lost 1 base and J lost 6; bases outside the gene matches: 8. Germline values: CDR1 LNHNV, CDR2 YYDKDF (reference sequence). The CDR3 extends over 16 amino acids.

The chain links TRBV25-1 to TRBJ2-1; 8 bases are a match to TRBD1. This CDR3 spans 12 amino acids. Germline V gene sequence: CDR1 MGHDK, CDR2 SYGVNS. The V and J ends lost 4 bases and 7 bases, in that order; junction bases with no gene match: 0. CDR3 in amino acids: CASSGDRNEQFF. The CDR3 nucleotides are TGTGCCAGCAGTGGGGACAGGAATGAGCAGTTCTTC.